This entry is about one TCR beta chain. Its target is unknown. This table comes from immunoSEQ multiplex PCR, and its TCRdb copy is limited to in-frame clones, with some not included. The sample has about 110,000 clones; nearly 90% are singletons. This CDR3 has 15 amino acids. V dropped 2 bases and J dropped 0 bases, with 10 bases sitting between them. Germline values: CDR1 MNHEY, CDR2 SVGAGI. This specimen belongs to a study of T cell responses to AZD1222 COVID-19 vaccine. Study observations and caveats: The study identified only six AZD1222 recipients as seropositive at baseline.

The genes are TRBV6-5 and TRBJ1-2; D is undetermined. This clonotype was sampled from an adult in good health. The input for sequencing was peripheral blood, taken on day 0 of AZD1222 vaccination. In DNA, the CDR3 is TGTGCCAGCAGTTACATACCGGGAGCTAACTATGGCTACACCTTC. Protein: CASSYIPGANYGYTF.